This TCR beta chain derives from a study of control samples from healthy donors and cancer patients. The V and J ends lost 3 bases and 1 base respectively, with 17 bases between them. Germline V gene sequence: CDR1 SGHDT, CDR2 YYEEEE. The CDR3 sequence is 16 residues long. TCRdb keeps only in-frame clones here, not all; method: immunoSEQ multiplex PCR. The sample contains about 100,000 clones, just over 90% of which appear only once. This TCR came from a man between 18 and 29 years old in good health. Material for sequencing was blood. The chain has TRBV5-6 and TRBJ2-7; D is perhaps TRBD1 or TRBD2 (5 bases each). CDR3 sequence (DNA): TGTGCCAGCAGCTCCGCTACAGGAGGTGGGTCCTACGAGCAGTACTTC. Translated, it gives CASSSATGGGSYEQYF.